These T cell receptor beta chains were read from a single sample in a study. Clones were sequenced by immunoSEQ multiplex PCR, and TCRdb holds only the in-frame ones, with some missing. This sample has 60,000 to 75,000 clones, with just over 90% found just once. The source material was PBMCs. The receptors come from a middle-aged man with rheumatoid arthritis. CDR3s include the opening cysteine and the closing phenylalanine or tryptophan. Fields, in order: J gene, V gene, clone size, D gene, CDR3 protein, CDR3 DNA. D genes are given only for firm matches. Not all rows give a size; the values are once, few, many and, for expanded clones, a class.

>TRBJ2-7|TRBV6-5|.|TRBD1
CASRRTGSEQYF
TGTGCCAGCAGGCGGACAGGAAGCGAGCAGTACTTC
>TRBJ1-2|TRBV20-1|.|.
CSARGYDGYTF
TGCAGTGCTAGGGGATACGATGGCTACACCTTC
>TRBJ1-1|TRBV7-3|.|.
CASSPRSGAGVEAFF
TGTGCCAGCAGCCCGAGGTCGGGGGCCGGGGTTGAAGCTTTCTTT
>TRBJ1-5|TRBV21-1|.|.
CASSSRDSRYNQPQHF
TGTGCCAGCAGCTCTAGAGACAGTCGATATAATCAGCCCCAGCATTTT
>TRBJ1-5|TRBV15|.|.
CATKSGVGQPQHF
TGTGCCACCAAATCGGGGGTCGGTCAGCCCCAGCATTTT
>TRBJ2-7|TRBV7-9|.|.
CASSLVLGEQYF
TGTGCCAGCAGCTTAGTACTGGGCGAGCAGTACTTC
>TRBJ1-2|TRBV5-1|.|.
CASSLGPGQNYGYTF
TGCGCCAGCAGCTTGGGACCGGGACAAAACTATGGCTACACCTTC
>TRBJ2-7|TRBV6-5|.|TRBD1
CASGQGGTYEQYF
TGTGCCAGTGGACAGGGGGGAACCTACGAGCAGTACTTC
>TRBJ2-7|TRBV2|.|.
CASMISGFYEQYF
TGTGCCAGCATGATTAGCGGATTCTACGAGCAGTACTTC
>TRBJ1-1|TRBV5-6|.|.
CASSLGGSWGQEAFF
TGTGCCAGCAGCTTAGGTGGGTCTTGGGGGCAGGAAGCTTTCTTT
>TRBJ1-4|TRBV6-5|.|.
CASSPVSTNEKLFF
TGTGCCAGCAGCCCGGTTTCAACTAATGAAAAACTGTTTTTT
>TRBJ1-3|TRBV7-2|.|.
CASRAGPLSGNTIYF
TGTGCCAGCAGGGCGGGACCTCTCTCTGGAAACACCATATATTTT
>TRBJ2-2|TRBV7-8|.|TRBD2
CASSLAQASGRTGELFF
TGTGCCAGCAGCTTAGCGCAGGCTAGCGGGAGGACCGGGGAGCTGTTTTTT
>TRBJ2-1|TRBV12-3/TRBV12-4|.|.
CASSLLYEQFF
TGTGCCAGCAGTCTTCTTTACGAGCAGTTCTTC
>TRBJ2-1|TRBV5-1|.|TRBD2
CASSLAESSYNEQFF
TGCGCCAGCAGCCTAGCGGAGAGCTCCTACAATGAGCAGTTCTTC
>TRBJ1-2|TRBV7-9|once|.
CASSLYVASGYTF
TGTGCCAGCAGCTTGTACGTGGCGTCTGGCTACACCTTC
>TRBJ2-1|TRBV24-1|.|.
CATSDPDRHSYNEQFF
TGTGCCACCAGTGACCCCGACAGGCACTCCTACAATGAGCAGTTCTTC
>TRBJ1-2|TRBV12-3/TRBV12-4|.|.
CASSLRVLGYTF
TGTGCCAGCAGTTTGAGGGTTTTAGGCTACACCTTC
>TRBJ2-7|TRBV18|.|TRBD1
CASSPYRTGNSYEQYF
TGTGCCAGCTCACCCTATAGGACAGGGAATTCCTACGAGCAGTACTTC
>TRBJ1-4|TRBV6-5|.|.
CASRLGGLGEKLFF
TGTGCCAGCAGACTCGGGGGCTTAGGAGAAAAACTGTTTTTT
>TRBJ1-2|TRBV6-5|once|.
CASSPHRTENYGYTF
TGTGCCAGCAGTCCCCATCGGACGGAGAACTATGGCTACACCTTC
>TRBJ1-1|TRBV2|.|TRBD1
CASKITGATEAFF
TGTGCCAGCAAGATTACAGGGGCTACTGAAGCTTTCTTT
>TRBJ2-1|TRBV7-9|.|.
CASSLGTHRGNEQFF
TGTGCCAGCAGCCTTGGGACCCATCGGGGCAATGAGCAGTTCTTC
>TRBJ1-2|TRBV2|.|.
CASSQQGADYGYTF
TGTGCCAGCAGTCAACAGGGAGCCGACTATGGCTACACCTTC
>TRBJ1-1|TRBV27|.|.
CASSPTGFMNTEAFF
TGTGCCAGCAGTCCAACAGGGTTCATGAACACTGAAGCTTTCTTT
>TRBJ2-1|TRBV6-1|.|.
CASSVLEETVYNEQFF
TGTGCCAGCAGTGTTTTAGAGGAAACGGTATACAATGAGCAGTTCTTC
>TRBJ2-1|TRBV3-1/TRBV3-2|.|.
CASSLAGTQSYNEQFF
TGTGCCAGCAGCCTCGCCGGGACCCAGTCCTACAATGAGCAGTTCTTC
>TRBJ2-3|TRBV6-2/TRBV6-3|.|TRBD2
CASSHQSGKLTDTQYF
TGTGCCAGCAGTCACCAAAGCGGGAAACTCACAGATACGCAGTATTTT
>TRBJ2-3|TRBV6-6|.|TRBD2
CASSYRTSGGTDTQYF
TGTGCCAGCAGTTACCGGACTAGCGGGGGCACAGATACGCAGTATTTT
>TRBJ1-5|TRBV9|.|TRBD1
CASSVGTGGQPQHF
TGTGCCAGCAGCGTAGGGACAGGGGGACAGCCCCAGCATTTT
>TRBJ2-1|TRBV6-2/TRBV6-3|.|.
CASSYSGTQKGSYNEQFF
TGTGCCAGCAGTTATTCCGGGACTCAAAAGGGCTCCTACAATGAGCAGTTCTTC
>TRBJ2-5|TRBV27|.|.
CATQGPRETQYF
TGTGCCACCCAGGGACCTCGAGAGACCCAGTACTTC